One T cell receptor (beta chain) is described in this entry. Many counts were recorded for this clonotype. Its binding antigen is unknown. The record has no base qualities; no much larger clone is one base away. To prepare the library, multiplex PCR was applied. Sequencing instrument: Illumina HiSeq 4000. iRepertoire HTBI primers and Arm-PCR amplification of CDR3 regions were used to construct TCR beta libraries. Gel purification was performed on PCR products prior to sequencing. As for the authors' bioinformatics: Across samples, 60 to 80 TRBV and roughly 15 TRBJ segments were identified and used for gene usage analysis of CDR3 amino acid clonotypes. Filtered high-quality paired reads were merged into contigs using COPE and FqMerger. BLAST was used to align contigs to IMGT TRBV, TRBD and TRBJ reference genes, with CDR3 defined following IMGT. Any clonotype with a frequency above 0.1% was counted as a highly expanded clone. Shannon entropy served as the measure of repertoire diversity, while the Gini coefficient captured V-J evenness. A clonotype was considered public if more than one individual shared it. The public reads were quality trimmed at Q25 with fastp and then assembled into clones with MiXCR by TCRdb, keeping productive beta chains. Entries that share a CDR3 protein sequence are merged under the most common genes and DNA. In this record, the V and J calls reflect TCRdb's handling and not the investigators' own analysis. The sample table shows around 360,000 distinct CDR3 sequences, and 15% to 20% are seen once. 20% to 25% of the sample is in the top ten clones.

The sample's time point label is to be understood as: newly diagnosed GD, antithyroid drugs for less than 3 months. RNA was extracted from PBMCs in TRIzol for both TCR sequencing and RNA sequencing. Graves' disease was diagnosed according to American Thyroid Association guidelines. Patients for the study were recruited at an endocrinology department in Xi'an, China. From each patient, approximately 9.9 milliliters of peripheral blood was collected into an EDTA anticoagulant tube. Ficoll Paque Plus density gradient separation was used to isolate PBMCs, and no further T cell sorting was performed. An Agilent 2100 Bioanalyzer and agarose gel were used to check RNA quality, while a NanoDrop 2000 measured RNA concentration. From V the trimming removes 0 bases and from J it removes 8 bases, while the gene matches leave 4 bases of the junction unaccounted for. CDR3 length: 15 amino acids, cysteine to phenylalanine. Only the CDR3 DNA is retained, 45 bases long and in frame from the first base. CDR1 is given as SGHRS and CDR2 as YFSETQ, both from the germline V gene.

The data were taken from a study of regulatory T cells in long-lasting Graves disease (dated by TCRdb to 2020 to 2022). Notes on the research overall: Antithyroid drugs had been taken for less than 3 months by newly diagnosed Graves' disease patients. Persistent Graves' disease patients were compared with newly diagnosed Graves' disease patients by peripheral blood TCR sequencing and RNA sequencing. The study was conducted in China and was registered as a clinical trial. A total of 35 or so samples underwent TCR sequencing: about 13 from persistent and roughly 20 from newly diagnosed Graves' disease patients.

Results the study describes overall, beyond this receptor: Persistent disease showed preferential use of TRBV28, TRBJ1-2 and TRBJ2-5, whereas newly diagnosed disease favored TRBV20-1 and TRBJ2-1. Compared with newly diagnosed patients, persistent Graves' disease patients had lower TCR Shannon entropy and fewer highly expanded clones, which suggests clonal expansion. The authors acknowledged the small sample size as a limitation that may reduce accuracy. A larger number of public clonotypes was shared among persistent patients (2,741) than among newly diagnosed patients (roughly 970). Only peripheral blood was studied, because thyroid tissue, the primary lesion, was inaccessible. Sequencing and analysis were limited to the TCR beta chain.

The sample was also linked to a second study, of T cells in Graves' hyperthyroidism and ophthalmopathy. As the second paper documents: A patient counted as having stable Graves' hyperthyroidism if no progression to ophthalmopathy occurred over 18 months of follow-up. The hyperthyroidism patients were between 18 and 65 years old and newly diagnosed, with a disease duration of less than 2 months. Any patient with an uncontrolled infection, another autoimmune disease, pregnancy or lactation was excluded. Clinical symptoms, serum thyroxine and TRAb, thyroid ultrasound, and orbital computed tomography formed the basis for the diagnoses. The TCR CDR3 was subjected to a first round of RT-PCR using the HTBI primer set and the Qiagen OneStep RT-PCR kit. Most expanded thyroid clonotypes (frequency above 0.001) were also detected in blood, a finding suggesting that blood repertoires may reflect thyroid immune responses. A model built on a 13 V-J signature distinguished ophthalmopathy from stable hyperthyroidism, reaching 87.88% sensitivity and about 81% specificity in cross-validation and 80%/75% in testing. In validation, the model predicted progression to ophthalmopathy a median of about 6 months before onset, with about 64% sensitivity and 72.22% specificity. To identify TCR V-J signatures that set the groups apart, the researchers used a discovery cohort of approximately 98 patients, made up of approximately 43 with Graves' ophthalmopathy and about 59 with stable Graves' hyperthyroidism. Whether ophthalmopathy could be predicted prospectively was tested in an independent validation cohort made up of 18 to 20 hyperthyroidism patients plus 17 patients who later progressed to ophthalmopathy. The roughly 100 discovery patients were divided at random into training and test sets in a 7:3 ratio. Thyroid tissue and blood T-cell repertoires from about 6 Graves' hyperthyroidism patients were also compared in the study. Following sampling, methimazole starting at 30 mg daily was given to hyperthyroidism patients, and high-dose intravenous methylprednisolone was given to ophthalmopathy patients. The libraries were constructed in a second round of multiplex PCR and then size-selected and purified. Sequencing of the libraries was done on an Illumina HiSeq2000 using paired-end 100 bp reads. SOAPnuke was used to process the raw data, throwing out any read that contained adapters or uncalled bases, had a mean Phred below 15, or lacked an exact constant-primer or identifier match. COPE v1.2.5 was used to merge the high-quality paired reads, and each unique nucleotide sequence was defined as a clonotype. MiTCR v1.1 was used to align the clonotypes against IMGT TRBV, TRBD and TRBJ reference segments. The analysis was restricted to V-J combinations with a frequency above 0.0001, which together covered roughly 99% of the repertoires. A TCS score was defined as the ratio between F50 (clonal expansion) and ExV (chaos), using BLOSUM62-based TCRdist between CDR3 peptides within each V-J. Welch's t-statistics and random forest reduced 500 to 650 V-J features to under 15, which were used in a naive Bayes classifier (R e1071). Sample size was not statistically predetermined, and blinding of investigators to group allocation was not performed. TCR Vbeta CDR3 sequencing of some 140 peripheral blood samples (approximately 44 ophthalmopathy, 75 to 85 hyperthyroidism and roughly 17 progressor patients) is reported in the paper.

The TCR originated in a young woman with Graves disease. Donor details come from another sample of the same person, matched by shared clones. The chain is made from TRBV5-1 and TRBJ2-1, and TRBD2 aligns with 11 junction nucleotides. The sample was peripheral blood mononuclear cells (PBMCs), taken at new diagnosis, from a patient treated with antithyroid drugs. The CDR3 protein is CASSLATSGGHEQFF. In nucleotide form, the sequence is TGCGCCAGCAGCTTGGCCACTAGCGGGGGACATGAGCAGTTCTTC.